These 21 T cell receptor beta chains came from one sample sequenced in a study of blood T cell repertoires in COVID-19. The data were produced by immunoSEQ multiplex PCR, yet TCRdb's version contains in-frame clones alone and is incomplete. The repertoire has around 100,000 clones, more than 65% of them found once; the top ten carry approximately 6.8%. The specimen was peripheral blood. These receptors all stem from a man aged 60 to 75 with acute or convalescent COVID-19.

This rearrangement joins TRBV27 to TRBJ1-2; TRBD1 agrees at 8 bases. The CDR3 is 14 amino acids. The germline CDR1 and CDR2 sequences are MNHEY and SMNVEV (reference sequence). Unmatched junction bases numbered 5, after V lost 5 bases and J lost 3 bases. Written as DNA, the CDR3 is TGTGCCAGCAGTCTCGGACAGGGTGACTATGGCTACACCTTC. It is translated as CASSLGQGDYGYTF.

The V call is TRBV5-1, the J call TRBJ1-1, with 7 bases fitting TRBD1. The germline gives CDR1 SGHRS, CDR2 YFSETQ. This CDR3 spans 14 amino acids. V trimming: 3 bases; J trimming: 1 base; junction bases outside the gene matches: 3. The CDR3 spells CASSWDSSNTEAFF. CDR3 nucleotide sequence: TGCGCCAGCAGCTGGGACAGTTCGAACACTGAAGCTTTCTTT.

The rearrangement joins TRBV2 to TRBJ1-2, with D hard to call. The V and J ends lost 4 bases and 4 bases respectively, with 10 bases between them. Germline CDR1 and CDR2: SNHLY and FYNNEI. This CDR3 contains 13 residues. The CDR3 sequence: CASSGARVYGYTF. In DNA form, the CDR3 reads TGTGCCAGCAGTGGGGCGCGCGTCTATGGCTACACCTTC.

V gene TRBV25-1 combines with J gene TRBJ1-6; 9 bases fit TRBD1. Germline V gene sequence: CDR1 MGHDK, CDR2 SYGVNS. V trimming: 8 bases; J trimming: 9 bases; junction bases outside the gene matches: 8. The CDR3 extends over 14 amino acids. This chain's CDR3 is CASGGRDRASPLHF. For the CDR3, the DNA is TGTGCCAGCGGAGGTCGGGACAGGGCTTCACCCCTCCACTTT.

The chain joins TRBV14 to TRBJ1-6; 10 nucleotides agree with TRBD1. V dropped 6 bases and J dropped 9; count of bases not matched to a gene: 5. CDR1 is SGHDN, CDR2 FVKESK, per germline. The CDR3 spans 14 residues. The CDR3 spells CASRMTGGSSPLHF. The CDR3, as DNA: TGTGCCAGCAGGATGACAGGGGGCAGTTCACCCCTCCACTTT.

In this sample, this clone turned up a few times. V is TRBV29-1 and J is TRBJ1-1; perhaps TRBD1 as D (5 bases). V lost 7 bases and J 8 bases, leaving 17 bases between the germline ends. Germline V gene sequence: CDR1 SQVTM, CDR2 ANQGSEA. The CDR3 length is 12 residues. CDR3 sequence (DNA): TGCAGCGCCATCGCACGGGGGTCCGAAGCTTTCTTT. Its protein is CSAIARGSEAFF.

V usage is TRBV5-4 and J usage is TRBJ2-1; TRBD2 agrees at 8 bases. The CDR3 consists of 15 residues. Germline-derived CDR1 and CDR2 are SGHNT and YYREEE (reference sequence). V lost 4 bases and J lost 11; bases outside the gene matches: 14. The CDR3 region has the DNA TGTGCCAGCAGCACTTCGGGGGGGCCGAGGTTAAAGCAGTTCTTC. It specifies CASSTSGGPRLKQFF.

The chain links TRBV19 to TRBJ1-6; 8 bases line up with TRBD1. CDR1 is LNHDA, CDR2 SQIVND, per germline (reference sequence). V trimming: 1 base; J trimming: 7 bases; junction bases outside the gene matches: 12. CDR3 size: 18 residues. The DNA for the CDR3 is TGTGCCAGTAGTATAGGGGTTCAACGGACAGGGCTAAATTCACCCCTCCACTTT. It encodes CASSIGVQRTGLNSPLHF.

The chain combines TRBV27 with TRBJ1-2, with TRBD1 matching over 12 bases. V lost 4 bases to trimming and J lost 7 bases; unmatched junction nucleotides: 4. The germline V gene encodes CDR1 MNHEY and CDR2 SMNVEV (reference sequence). This CDR3 contains 14 residues. Written as DNA, the CDR3 is TGTGCCAGCAGTTGGGGACAGGGGGCATTTGGCTACACCTTC. Protein: CASSWGQGAFGYTF.

This clone appeared a single time. V and J are TRBV6-5 and TRBJ1-2; 10 nucleotides match TRBD1. Germline loops: CDR1 MNHEY, CDR2 SVGAGI. There are 13 residues in the CDR3. V shed 6 bases, J shed 6 bases, and the junction held 4 bases outside the gene matches. CDR3 protein: CASRSDRGNGYTF. The CDR3 DNA is TGTGCCAGCAGATCGGACAGGGGGAATGGCTACACCTTC.

V gene TRBV28 combines with J gene TRBJ2-7, with D unclear. V gave up 3 bases and J gave up 0 bases, with 6 bases separating them. Germline loops: CDR1 MDHEN, CDR2 SYDVKM. The CDR3 runs to 13 residues. The CDR3 DNA reads as TGTGCCAGCAGTTTTCTAAGCTCCTACGAGCAGTACTTC. This encodes CASSFLSSYEQYF.

The rearrangement links TRBV5-1 to TRBJ1-2, with D unresolved. V was pared by 1 base and J by 0 bases, with 7 bases between. The CDR3 sequence is 14 residues long. CDR1 SGHRS and CDR2 YFSETQ come from the germline V gene. The CDR3 coding sequence is TGCGCCAGCAGCTTGAGCGGACCTAACTATGGCTACACCTTC. It encodes CASSLSGPNYGYTF.

This clone has just a few counts. V gene TRBV18 combines with J gene TRBJ1-4; TRBD1 is a possible D gene (5 bases). The germline V and J ends were trimmed by 0 bases and 6 bases, with 11 bases remaining between them. Germline V gives CDR1 KGHSH, CDR2 LQKENI. This CDR3 has 15 amino acids. Written as DNA, the CDR3 is TGTGCCAGCTCACCACCCTCCAGGGCGGATGAAAAACTGTTTTTT. This codes for CASSPPSRADEKLFF. The variable domain in full, completed from reference TRBV18 and TRBJ1-4, reads NAGVMQNPRHLVRRRGQEARLRCSPMKGHSHVYWYRQLPEEGLKFMVYLQKENIIDESGMPKERFSAEFPKEGPSILRIQQVVRGDSAAYFCASSPPSRADEKLFFGSGTQLSVL.

V is TRBV2 and J is TRBJ1-6; TRBD1 is a possible D gene (5 bases). This CDR3 is 16 amino acids long. From germline, CDR1 is SNHLY and CDR2 FYNNEI. Trimming removed 1 base from V and 10 bases from J, with 17 bases in between. CDR3 sequence: CASSEGQGGIGSPLHF. In DNA, the CDR3 is TGTGCCAGCAGTGAAGGGCAGGGAGGTATCGGATCACCCCTCCACTTT.

The chain uses TRBV4-1 and TRBJ2-7, with D possibly TRBD1 on 5 matching bases. Germline V lookup: CDR1 MGHRA, CDR2 YSYEKL. Trimming cost V 1 base and J 3 bases, with 7 bases left between them. This CDR3 region has 13 residues. CDR3 sequence reads: CASSQADSYEQYF. The CDR3 nucleotides are TGCGCCAGCAGCCAAGCAGACAGCTACGAGCAGTACTTC.

The chain employs TRBV2 and TRBJ2-5; D is uncertain. The CDR3 is made up of 17 amino acids. Germline V gives CDR1 SNHLY, CDR2 FYNNEI. Trimming took 2 bases from V and 1 from J, leaving 17 bases between them. CDR3 loop: CASSEFPDKGFQETQYF. In nucleotides, the CDR3 is TGTGCCAGCAGTGAATTTCCAGACAAAGGCTTCCAAGAGACCCAGTACTTC. Using reference TRBV2 and TRBJ2-5 for the parts outside the CDR3, the full variable domain is EPEVTQTPSHQVTQMGQEVILRCVPISNHLYFYWYRQILGQKVEFLVSFYNNEISEKSEIFDDQFSVERPDGSNFTLKIRSTKLEDSAMYFCASSEFPDKGFQETQYFGPGTRLLVL.

The V and J genes are TRBV5-1 and TRBJ1-1; tentative D call: TRBD1 (5 bases). This CDR3 is built from 14 residues. Trimming pared 4 bases from V and 1 base from J, leaving 11 bases between. Germline loops: CDR1 SGHRS, CDR2 YFSETQ. DNA of the CDR3: TGCGCCAGCAGCGCAGGGCGCGAGAACACTGAAGCTTTCTTT. Encoded protein: CASSAGRENTEAFF.

The rearrangement joins TRBV7-3 to TRBJ1-2; D may be TRBD1 (5 bases). The CDR3 runs to 13 residues. Germline-derived CDR1 and CDR2 are SGHTA and FQGTGA. Trimming left V 5 bases short and J 4 bases short, with 11 bases between. The CDR3 DNA sequence: TGTGCCAGCAGCGATCAGGGCGGCTATGGCTACACCTTC. Amino acid sequence: CASSDQGGYGYTF.

This chain connects TRBV5-1 to TRBJ1-1; 7 bases are a match to TRBD1. Germline-derived CDR1 and CDR2 are SGHRS and YFSETQ. The CDR3 is made up of 15 amino acids. The V and J ends lost 0 bases and 4 bases, in that order; junction bases with no gene match: 6. This CDR3 reads CASSLALGQLTEAFF. CDR3 DNA: TGCGCCAGCAGCTTGGCCTTGGGACAGCTCACTGAAGCTTTCTTT.

The J gene is TRBJ2-7, the V gene TRBV11-2, with TRBD1 identical over 10 bases. V lost 5 bases to trimming and J lost 6 bases; unmatched junction nucleotides: 10. There are 15 residues in the CDR3. CDR1 is SGHAT and CDR2 is FQNNGV in the germline V gene. CDR3 sequence reads: CASSRDRGDWGEQYF. The CDR3 bases are TGTGCCAGCAGCCGGGACAGGGGAGATTGGGGCGAGCAGTACTTC.

The chain is built from TRBV19 and TRBJ1-2; D perhaps matches TRBD1 (6 bases). Germline loops: CDR1 LNHDA, CDR2 SQIVND (reference sequence). Deletions cut 5 bases from V and 2 bases from J, with 15 bases between. This CDR3 is built from 15 residues. CDR3 nucleotides: TGTGCCAGTAGTCCTTCTCGGACAGCAAACTATGGCTACACCTTC. It specifies CASSPSRTANYGYTF.